This TCR beta chain was retrieved from a study of cytomegalovirus exposure and HLA in healthy donors. Study-level findings and limits: Earlier analysis yielded a pattern in which most TCR beta V segments were productive about 90% or about 30% of the time. The authors later found TCR association rates varying by HLA locus, with DRB1 most and HLA-C fewest. Despite most TCR sequences being rare, some public TCRs occurred in many donors.

The PCR had 60 Vbeta and 13 Jbeta primers. The repertoire was sequenced with immunoSEQ multiplex PCR; TCRdb's copy has only in-frame clones and lacks some. In the table there are some 130,000 clones, about 72% of which are singletons. With respect to this clone: Its antigen is unidentified.

With V trimmed by 6 bases and J by 5 bases, 8 bases remained unmatched. The CDR3 runs 15 residues. CDR1 and CDR2 from the germline V gene are MNHEY and SMNVEV (reference sequence). The receptor was derived from a female donor in good health and CMV-seronegative. The rearrangement joins TRBV27 to TRBJ1-4; the match to TRBD1 covers 8 bases. Sequencing was carried out using PBMCs. CDR3 in DNA: TGTGCCAGCAGGTTCTCCGGACAGGGAAATGAAAAACTGTTTTTT. Residues: CASRFSGQGNEKLFF. Variable domain in full (rest from reference TRBV27 and TRBJ1-4): EAQVTQNPRYLITVTGKKLTVTCSQNMNHEYMSWYRQDPGLGLRQIYYSMNVEVTDKGDVPEGYKVSRKEKRNFPLILESPSPNQTSLYFCASRFSGQGNEKLFFGSGTQLSVL.